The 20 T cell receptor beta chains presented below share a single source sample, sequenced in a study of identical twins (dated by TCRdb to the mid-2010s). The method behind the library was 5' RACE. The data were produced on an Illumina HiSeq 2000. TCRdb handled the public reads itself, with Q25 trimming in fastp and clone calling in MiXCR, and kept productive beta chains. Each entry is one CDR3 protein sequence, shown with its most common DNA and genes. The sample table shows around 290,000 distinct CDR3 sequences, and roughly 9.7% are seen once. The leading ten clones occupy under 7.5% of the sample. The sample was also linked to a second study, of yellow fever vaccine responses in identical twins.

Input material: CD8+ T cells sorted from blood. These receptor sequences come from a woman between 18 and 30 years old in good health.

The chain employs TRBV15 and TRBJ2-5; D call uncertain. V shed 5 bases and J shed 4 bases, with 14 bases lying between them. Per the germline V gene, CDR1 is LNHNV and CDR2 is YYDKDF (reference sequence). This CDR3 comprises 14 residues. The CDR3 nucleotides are TGTGCCACCAGCGGTGTCGTCGGGCGAGAGACCCAGTACTTC. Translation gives CATSGVVGRETQYF.

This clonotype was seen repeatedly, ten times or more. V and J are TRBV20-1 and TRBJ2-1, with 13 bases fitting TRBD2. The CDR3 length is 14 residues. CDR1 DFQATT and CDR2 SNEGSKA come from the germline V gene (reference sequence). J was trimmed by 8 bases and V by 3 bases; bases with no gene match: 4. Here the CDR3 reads CSASPGTSGDEQFF. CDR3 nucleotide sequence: TGCAGTGCTAGCCCCGGGACTAGCGGGGATGAGCAGTTCTTC.

The CDR3 spells CASSQWVALDSQYF. As DNA, the CDR3 is TGCGCCAGCAGCCAATGGGTGGCACTAGACTCGCAGTATTTT. The rearrangement joins TRBV4-3 to TRBJ2-3; D is perhaps TRBD2 (5 bases). CDR3 size: 14 residues. Germline CDR1 LGHNA, CDR2 YSLEER. V was trimmed by 2 bases and J by 10 bases, leaving 16 bases between them.

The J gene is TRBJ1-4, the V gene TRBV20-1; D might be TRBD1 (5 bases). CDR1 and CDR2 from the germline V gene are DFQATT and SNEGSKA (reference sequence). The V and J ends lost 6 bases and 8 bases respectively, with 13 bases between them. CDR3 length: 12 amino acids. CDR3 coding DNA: TGCAGTGCCCTTCGAGGGGACGAAAAACTGTTTTTT. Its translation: CSALRGDEKLFF.

This CDR3 reads CASSQELGQVTYEQYF. CDR3 bases: TGTGCCAGCAGCCAAGAACTTGGACAGGTGACCTACGAGCAGTACTTC. This chain uses TRBV4-2 with TRBJ2-7; 7 bases agree with TRBD1. The junction had 7 bases not matched to a gene; V was cut back by 0 bases and J by 2 bases. The CDR3 length is 16 residues. The germline V gene has CDR1 LGHNA and CDR2 YNFKEQ.

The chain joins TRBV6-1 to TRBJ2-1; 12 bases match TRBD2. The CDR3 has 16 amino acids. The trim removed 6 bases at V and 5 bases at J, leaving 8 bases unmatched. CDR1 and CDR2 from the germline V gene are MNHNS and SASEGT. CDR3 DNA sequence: TGTGCCAGCAGCTCAGCCGGGACTAGCGGGCACAATGAGCAGTTCTTC. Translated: CASSSAGTSGHNEQFF.

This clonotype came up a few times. CDR3 sequence (DNA): TGTGCCAGCAGCTTAGACTCAGGGGCCGTGCAGTACTTC. This sequence encodes CASSLDSGAVQYF. The chain recombines TRBV7-9 with TRBJ2-7; a weak D match, TRBD1 (6 bases). There are 13 residues in the CDR3. Between the trimmed V and J ends, which lost 1 base and 9 bases, there was a span of 13 bases. Germline CDR1 SEHNR, CDR2 FQNEAQ (reference sequence). Using reference TRBV7-9 and TRBJ2-7 for the parts outside the CDR3, the full variable domain is DTGVSQNPRHKITKRGQNVTFRCDPISEHNRLYWYRQTLGQGPEFLTYFQNEAQLEKSRLLSDRFSAERPKGSFSTLEIQRTEQGDSAMYLCASSLDSGAVQYFGPGTRLTVT.

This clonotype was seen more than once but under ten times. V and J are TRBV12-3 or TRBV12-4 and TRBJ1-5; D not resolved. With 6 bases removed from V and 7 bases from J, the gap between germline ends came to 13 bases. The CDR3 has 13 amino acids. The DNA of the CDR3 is TGTGCCAGCAGGCCCTGGGTGGGGCAGCCCCAGCATTTT. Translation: CASRPWVGQPQHF.

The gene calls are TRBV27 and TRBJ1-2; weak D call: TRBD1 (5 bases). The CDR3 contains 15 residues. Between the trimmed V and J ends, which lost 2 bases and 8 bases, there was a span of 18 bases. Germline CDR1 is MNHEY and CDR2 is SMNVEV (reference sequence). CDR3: CASSLRGDRTWGYTF. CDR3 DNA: TGTGCCAGCAGTTTACGCGGGGACCGAACTTGGGGCTACACCTTC.

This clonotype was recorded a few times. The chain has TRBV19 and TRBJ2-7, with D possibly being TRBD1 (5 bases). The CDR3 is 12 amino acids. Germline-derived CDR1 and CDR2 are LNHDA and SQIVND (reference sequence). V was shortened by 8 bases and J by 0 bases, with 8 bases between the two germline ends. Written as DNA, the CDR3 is TGTGCCAGTTCGGACAACTCCTACGAGCAGTACTTC. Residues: CASSDNSYEQYF.

The CDR3 sequence is CASSSHFVGILSSPNTGELFF. The CDR3 coding sequence is TGTGCCAGCAGCTCCCACTTTGTGGGGATCCTAAGCTCTCCGAACACCGGGGAGCTGTTTTTT. The gene calls are TRBV3-1 and TRBJ2-2; D ambiguous. With 5 bases removed from V and 0 bases from J, the gap between germline ends came to 28 bases. The CDR3 consists of 21 residues. Germline CDR1 reads LGHDT; CDR2 reads YNNKEL (reference sequence). Full variable domain (missing parts from reference TRBV3-1 and TRBJ2-2): DTAVSQTPKYLVTQMGNDKSIKCEQNLGHDTMYWYKQDSKKFLKIMFSYNNKELIINETVPNRFSPKSPDKAHLNLHINSLELGDSAVYFCASSSHFVGILSSPNTGELFFGEGSRLTVL.

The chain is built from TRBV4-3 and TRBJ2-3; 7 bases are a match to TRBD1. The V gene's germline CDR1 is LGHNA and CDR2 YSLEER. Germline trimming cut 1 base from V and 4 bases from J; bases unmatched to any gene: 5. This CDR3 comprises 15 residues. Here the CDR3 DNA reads TGCGCCAGCAGCCAAGCCAGGGGGAGCGCAGATACGCAGTATTTT. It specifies CASSQARGSADTQYF.

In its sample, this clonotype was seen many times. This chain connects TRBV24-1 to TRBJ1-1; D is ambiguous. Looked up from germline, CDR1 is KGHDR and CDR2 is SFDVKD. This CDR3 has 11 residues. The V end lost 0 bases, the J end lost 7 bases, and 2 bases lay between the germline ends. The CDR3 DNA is TGTGCCACCAGTGATTTGGGTGAAGCTTTCTTT. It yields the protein CATSDLGEAFF.

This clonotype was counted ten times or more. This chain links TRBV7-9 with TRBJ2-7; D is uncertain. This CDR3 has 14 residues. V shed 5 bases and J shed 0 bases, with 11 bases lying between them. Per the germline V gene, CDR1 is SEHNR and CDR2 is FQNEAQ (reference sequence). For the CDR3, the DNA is TGTGCCAGCAGCCTTGACCTAGACTCCTACGAGCAGTACTTC. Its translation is CASSLDLDSYEQYF.

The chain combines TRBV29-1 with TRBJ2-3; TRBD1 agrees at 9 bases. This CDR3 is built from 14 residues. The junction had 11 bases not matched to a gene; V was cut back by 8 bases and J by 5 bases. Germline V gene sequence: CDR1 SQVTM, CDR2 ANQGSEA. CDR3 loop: CSSRPRDRVDTQYF. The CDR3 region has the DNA TGCAGCTCGAGGCCGAGGGACAGGGTAGATACGCAGTATTTT.

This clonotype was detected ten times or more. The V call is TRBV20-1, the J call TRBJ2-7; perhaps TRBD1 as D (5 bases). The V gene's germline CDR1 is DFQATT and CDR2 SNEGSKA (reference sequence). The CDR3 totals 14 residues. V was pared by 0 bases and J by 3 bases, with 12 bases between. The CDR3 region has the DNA TGCAGTGCTAGAGATCCCGGACACATCTACGAGCAGTACTTC. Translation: CSARDPGHIYEQYF.

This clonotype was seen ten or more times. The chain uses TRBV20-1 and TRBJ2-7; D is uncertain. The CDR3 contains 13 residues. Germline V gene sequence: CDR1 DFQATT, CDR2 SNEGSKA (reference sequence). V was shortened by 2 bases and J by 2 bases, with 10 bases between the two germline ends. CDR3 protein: CSARLPETYEQYF. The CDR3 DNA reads TGCAGTGCTAGACTTCCAGAAACCTACGAGCAGTACTTC.

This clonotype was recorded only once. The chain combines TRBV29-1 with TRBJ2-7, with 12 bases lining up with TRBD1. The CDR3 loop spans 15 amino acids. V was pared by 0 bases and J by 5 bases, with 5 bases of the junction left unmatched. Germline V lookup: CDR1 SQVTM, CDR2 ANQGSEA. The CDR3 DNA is TGCAGCGTTGAAGAGAGGGACAGGGGGCCCAACGAGCAGTACTTC. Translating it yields CSVEERDRGPNEQYF.

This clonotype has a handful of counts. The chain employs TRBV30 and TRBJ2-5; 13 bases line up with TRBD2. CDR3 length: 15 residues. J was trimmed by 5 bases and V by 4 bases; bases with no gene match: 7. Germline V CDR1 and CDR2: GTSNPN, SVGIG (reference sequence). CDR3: CAWTSGTSGEETQYF. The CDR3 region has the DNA TGTGCCTGGACCTCCGGGACTAGCGGGGAGGAGACCCAGTACTTC. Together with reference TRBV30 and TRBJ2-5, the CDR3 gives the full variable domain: SQTIHQWPATLVQPVGSPLSLECTVEGTSNPNLYWYRQAAGRGLQLLFYSVGIGQISSEVPQNLSASRPQDRQFILSSKKLLLSDSGFYLCAWTSGTSGEETQYFGPGTRLLVL.

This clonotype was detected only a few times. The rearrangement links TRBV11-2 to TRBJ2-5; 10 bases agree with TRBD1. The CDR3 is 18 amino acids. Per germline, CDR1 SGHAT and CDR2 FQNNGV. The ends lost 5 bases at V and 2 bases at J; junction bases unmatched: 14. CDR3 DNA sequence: TGTGCCAGCAGCCCTTCGACAGGGGGCTCGGGCTGGCAAGAGACCCAGTACTTC. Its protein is CASSPSTGGSGWQETQYF.